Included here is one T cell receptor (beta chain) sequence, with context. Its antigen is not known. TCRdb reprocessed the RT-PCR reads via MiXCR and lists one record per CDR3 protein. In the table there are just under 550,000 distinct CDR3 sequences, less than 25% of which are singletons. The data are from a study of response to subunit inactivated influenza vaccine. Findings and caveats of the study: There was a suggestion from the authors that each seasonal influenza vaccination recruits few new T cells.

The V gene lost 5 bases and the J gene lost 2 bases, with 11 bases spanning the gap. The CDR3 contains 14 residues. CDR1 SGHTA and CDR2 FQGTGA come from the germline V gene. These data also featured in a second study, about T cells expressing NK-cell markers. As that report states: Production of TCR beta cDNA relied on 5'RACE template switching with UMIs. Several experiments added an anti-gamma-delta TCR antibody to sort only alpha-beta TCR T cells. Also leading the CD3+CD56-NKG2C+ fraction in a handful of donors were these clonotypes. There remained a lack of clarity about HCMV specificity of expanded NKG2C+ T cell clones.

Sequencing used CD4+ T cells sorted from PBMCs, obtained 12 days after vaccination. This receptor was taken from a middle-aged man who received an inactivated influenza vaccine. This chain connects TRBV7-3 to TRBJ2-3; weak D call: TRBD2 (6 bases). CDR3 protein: CASSPGLTTDTQYF. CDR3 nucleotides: TGTGCCAGCAGCCCGGGACTTACCACAGATACGCAGTATTTT.